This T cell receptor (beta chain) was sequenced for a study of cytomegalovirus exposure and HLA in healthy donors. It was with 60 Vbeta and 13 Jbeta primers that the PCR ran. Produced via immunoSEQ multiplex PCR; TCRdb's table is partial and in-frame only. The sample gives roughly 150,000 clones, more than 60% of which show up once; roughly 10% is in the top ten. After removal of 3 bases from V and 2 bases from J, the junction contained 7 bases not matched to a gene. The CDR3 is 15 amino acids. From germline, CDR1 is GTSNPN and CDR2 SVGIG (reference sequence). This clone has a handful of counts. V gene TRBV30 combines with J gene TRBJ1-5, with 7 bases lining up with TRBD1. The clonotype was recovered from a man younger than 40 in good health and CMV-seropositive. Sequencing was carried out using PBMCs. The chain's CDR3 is CAWSPGQTGNQPQHF. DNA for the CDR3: TGTGCCTGGAGCCCGGGACAGACGGGCAATCAGCCCCAGCATTTT. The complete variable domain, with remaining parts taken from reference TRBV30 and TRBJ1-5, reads SQTIHQWPATLVQPVGSPLSLECTVEGTSNPNLYWYRQAAGRGLQLLFYSVGIGQISSEVPQNLSASRPQDRQFILSSKKLLLSDSGFYLCAWSPGQTGNQPQHFGDGTRLSIL.